This entry lists 16 T cell receptor beta chains sequenced from one sample in a study of T cell responses to AZD1222 COVID-19 vaccine. Assay used: immunoSEQ multiplex PCR; TCRdb lists only in-frame clones, some missing. The repertoire holds around 140,000 clones, with about 89% as singletons. This specimen was peripheral blood, taken on day 0 of AZD1222 vaccination. All receptors come from an adult in good health.

The chain employs TRBV6-2 or TRBV6-3 and TRBJ2-1; a weak D match, TRBD2 (5 bases). CDR1 and CDR2 (germline): MNHEY, SVGEGT. The CDR3 is 17 amino acids. Trimming removed 0 bases at V and 1 base at J, with 13 bases between. The CDR3 bases are TGTGCCAGCAGTTACTCCTTCCGGGGTGCTTCCTACAATGAGCAGTTCTTC. This sequence encodes CASSYSFRGASYNEQFF.

The V call is TRBV18, the J call TRBJ1-3; tentative D call: TRBD1 (5 bases). V dropped 3 bases and J dropped 1 base, with 10 bases sitting between them. The CDR3 consists of 15 residues. Per the germline V gene, CDR1 is KGHSH and CDR2 is LQKENI. The CDR3 sequence: CASSPAGPSGNTIYF. The DNA of the CDR3 is TGTGCCAGCTCACCCGCGGGACCGTCTGGAAACACCATATATTTT.

The chain has TRBV7-9 and TRBJ1-2; a possible D gene is TRBD1 (6 bases). Germline V CDR1 and CDR2: SEHNR, FQNEAQ (reference sequence). The CDR3 is 16 amino acids. Trimming took 3 bases from V and 4 from J, leaving 18 bases between them. CDR3 sequence reads: CASSFGRTAASYGYTF. The DNA for the CDR3 is TGTGCCAGCAGCTTTGGCCGGACAGCGGCCTCCTATGGCTACACCTTC.

This chain joins TRBV5-6 and TRBJ1-2; D gene unclear. The CDR3 spans 13 residues. Germline V gene data show CDR1 as SGHDT and CDR2 as YYEEEE. Trimming cost V 4 bases and J 2 bases, with 9 bases left between them. CDR3 residues: CASSRSRNYGYTF. The CDR3 DNA sequence: TGTGCCAGCAGCCGATCACGGAACTATGGCTACACCTTC.

The chain uses TRBV28 and TRBJ1-1; a weak D match, TRBD1 (6 bases). V gave up 5 bases and J gave up 3 bases, with 10 bases separating them. Germline CDR1 and CDR2: MDHEN and SYDVKM. This CDR3 comprises 13 residues. The DNA for the CDR3 is TGTGCCAGCAGTACCACAGGGCACACTGAAGCTTTCTTT. Translating it yields CASSTTGHTEAFF. The variable domain in full, completed from reference TRBV28 and TRBJ1-1, reads DVKVTQSSRYLVKRTGEKVFLECVQDMDHENMFWYRQDPGLGLRLIYFSYDVKMKEKGDIPEGYSVSREKKERFSLILESASTNQTSMYLCASSTTGHTEAFFGQGTRLTVV.

V usage is TRBV7-2 and J usage is TRBJ2-7; 9 bases map to TRBD2. J gave up 6 bases and V 4 bases, and 10 bases lay outside the gene matches. The CDR3 loop spans 15 amino acids. Germline CDR1 is SGHTA and CDR2 is FQGNSA. The DNA for the CDR3 is TGTGCCAGCAGCTCCTTAGCGGGGGAGTCTTCCGAGCAGTACTTC. Translation gives CASSSLAGESSEQYF. Using reference TRBV7-2 and TRBJ2-7 for the parts outside the CDR3, the full variable domain is GAGVSQSPSNKVTEKGKDVELRCDPISGHTALYWYRQSLGQGLEFLIYFQGNSAPDKSGLPSDRFSAERTGGSVSTLTIQRTQQEDSAVYLCASSSLAGESSEQYFGPGTRLTVT.

This clone was seen a single time. The chain links TRBV27 to TRBJ2-7; 7 positions agree with TRBD1. The CDR3 sequence is 12 residues long. The J segment lost 6 bases and the V segment lost 2 bases, leaving 1 base of the junction unmatched. Germline lookup yields CDR1 MNHEY and CDR2 SMNVEV (reference sequence). CDR3 coding DNA: TGTGCCAGCAGTTTACCAGGGGGCGAGCAGTACTTC. Encoded protein: CASSLPGGEQYF.

The chain recombines TRBV30 with TRBJ2-1; D remains ambiguous. With 6 bases removed from V and 0 bases from J, the gap between germline ends came to 6 bases. Germline CDR1 GTSNPN, CDR2 SVGIG (reference sequence). The CDR3 is 12 residues long. The CDR3 DNA reads as TGTGCCTGTTCAGGCTCCTACAATGAGCAGTTCTTC. This codes for CACSGSYNEQFF.

The rearrangement uses TRBV6-1 and TRBJ2-1; D not certain. In germline, CDR1 is MNHNS, CDR2 SASEGT. V lost 3 bases and J 0 bases, leaving 9 bases between the germline ends. The CDR3 has 15 residues. The chain's CDR3 is CASSDGEISYNEQFF. CDR3 nucleotide sequence: TGTGCCAGCAGTGATGGCGAAATCTCCTACAATGAGCAGTTCTTC.

This chain uses TRBV14 with TRBJ2-7; D is possibly TRBD1 (6 bases). Per germline, CDR1 SGHDN and CDR2 FVKESK. CDR3 size: 14 residues. V lost 3 bases and J lost 1, with 10 bases in between. CDR3 sequence: CASSHFTGSYEQYF. DNA for the CDR3: TGTGCCAGCAGCCACTTCACAGGGTCCTACGAGCAGTACTTC.

The chain recombines TRBV10-3 with TRBJ2-1; possible D gene TRBD1, 5 bases. The CDR3 consists of 15 residues. Germline V CDR1 and CDR2: ENHRY, SYGVKD. Trimming took 0 bases from V and 5 from J, leaving 11 bases between them. CDR3 amino acids: CAISESRDRDNEQFF. The CDR3 region has the DNA TGTGCCATCAGTGAGTCGCGCGACAGAGACAATGAGCAGTTCTTC.

The rearrangement joins TRBV7-8 to TRBJ2-3, with D possibly being TRBD2 (5 bases). The CDR3 extends over 14 amino acids. V was pared by 1 base and J by 11 bases, with 16 bases between. Germline assignment: CDR1 SGHVS and CDR2 FQNEAQ. DNA for the CDR3: TGTGCCAGCAGCTTAGAGGAGCGGACTGGTGTGCAGTATTTT. Translated, it gives CASSLEERTGVQYF.

This chain joins TRBV13 and TRBJ1-4; 8 nucleotides line up with TRBD1. Germline CDR1 reads PRHDT; CDR2 reads FYEKMQ (reference sequence). This CDR3 contains 12 residues. V shed 5 bases, J shed 12 bases, and the junction held 5 bases outside the gene matches. The CDR3 DNA reads as TGTGCCAGCAGCCGCGACAGGGGAGAACTGTTTTTT. It codes for CASSRDRGELFF.

V and J are TRBV4-1 and TRBJ1-2, with 8 bases lining up with TRBD1. This CDR3 has 15 amino acids. CDR1 is MGHRA and CDR2 is YSYEKL in the germline V gene. The junction had 6 bases not matched to a gene; V was cut back by 3 bases and J by 3 bases. The CDR3 sequence: CASSHLNRGDYGYTF. In DNA, the CDR3 is TGCGCCAGCAGCCACTTAAACAGGGGGGACTATGGCTACACCTTC.

The chain carries TRBV5-4 and TRBJ1-1, with D possibly matching TRBD1 (6 bases). CDR1 is SGHNT and CDR2 is YYREEE in the germline V gene (reference sequence). There are 16 residues in the CDR3. V shed 0 bases and J shed 2 bases, with 14 bases lying between them. The CDR3 loop is CASSLGLGQLNTEAFF. Written as DNA, the CDR3 is TGTGCCAGCAGCTTGGGGCTAGGACAGCTTAACACTGAAGCTTTCTTT.

J is TRBJ2-1 and V is TRBV2, with a weak D call TRBD2 (7 bases). The CDR3 contains 14 residues. CDR1 is SNHLY and CDR2 is FYNNEI in the germline V gene. V was shortened by 2 bases and J by 7 bases, with 12 bases between the two germline ends. The CDR3 coding sequence is TGTGCCAGCAGTGAAATGCGGGGGCGGAATGAGCAGTTCTTC. It codes for CASSEMRGRNEQFF.